A single sample is the source of the 26 T cell receptor beta chains below, sequenced in a study of T cell repertoires in cytomegalovirus infection (dated by TCRdb to between 2018 and 2021). The run used an Illumina HiSeq 1500. In TCRdb, the public reads were trimmed at Q25 with fastp and aligned with MiXCR, with productive beta chains retained. Every CDR3 protein is listed once, alongside the most common genes and DNA of its rows. In all, the sample holds 100,000 to 120,000 distinct CDR3 sequences, and roughly 31% of those were seen once. The top ten hold less than 45% of the sample. No antigen has been identified for these receptors. This specimen's treatment or condition label, interpreted: in vitro stimulation with specific CMV peptide epitopes to enrich CMV-specific T cells. Material: CD8+ T cells from cultured PBMCs, obtained from culture after CMV antigen stimulation. The receptor set was obtained from a human donor in good health (CMV status not recorded). Some clones in this sample may be carry-over from other donors' samples.

CDR3 DNA sequence: TGTGCCAGCAGCCCAGGGACAGCGGACCCTGAAACCCAGTACTTC. As protein: CASSPGTADPETQYF. The chain joins TRBV7-2 to TRBJ2-5, with TRBD1 identical over 7 bases. Germline lookup yields CDR1 SGHTA and CDR2 FQGNSA. V lost 5 bases and J lost 8; bases outside the gene matches: 14. The CDR3 is 15 amino acids.

This chain connects TRBV20-1 to TRBJ1-4; D possibly corresponds to TRBD1 (6 bases). The ends were cut back, 2 bases at V and 2 bases at J, with 15 bases in the middle. CDR1 and CDR2 from the germline V gene are DFQATT and SNEGSKA (reference sequence). The length of the CDR3 is 16 residues. CDR3 protein: CSARYRGAVTNEKLFF. The CDR3 DNA follows: TGCAGTGCTAGATATAGGGGGGCAGTGACTAATGAAAAACTGTTTTTT.

The chain links TRBV19 to TRBJ1-1; D is ambiguous. V was cut by 4 bases and J by 0 bases, with 6 bases left in between. The CDR3 has 13 residues. Looked up from germline, CDR1 is LNHDA and CDR2 is SQIVND (reference sequence). This CDR3 reads CASSNEMNTEAFF. CDR3 DNA sequence: TGTGCCAGTAGTAACGAGATGAACACTGAAGCTTTCTTT. Complete variable domain (other parts from reference TRBV19 and TRBJ1-1): DGGITQSPKYLFRKEGQNVTLSCEQNLNHDAMYWYRQDPGQGLRLIYYSQIVNDFQKGDIAEGYSVSREKKESFPLTVTSAQKNPTAFYLCASSNEMNTEAFFGQGTRLTVV.

J is TRBJ1-5 and V is TRBV7-6, with D perhaps TRBD1 (6 bases). Germline loops: CDR1 SGHVS, CDR2 FNYEAQ. The CDR3 spans 14 residues. The V gene lost 2 bases and the J gene lost 6 bases, with 11 bases spanning the gap. CDR3 protein: CASSLLQGSQPQHF. In DNA, the CDR3 is TGTGCCAGCAGCTTATTACAGGGCAGTCAGCCCCAGCATTTT.

The V and J genes are TRBV12-3 or TRBV12-4 and TRBJ1-2; the D gene is possibly TRBD1 (5 bases). The V gene lost 5 bases and the J gene lost 4 bases, with 17 bases spanning the gap. The CDR3 length is 15 residues. The CDR3 loop reads CASSPPGPLGYGYTF. Here the CDR3 DNA reads TGTGCCAGCAGTCCCCCGGGACCTCTCGGCTATGGCTACACCTTC.

This clonotype was counted a few times. The rearrangement links TRBV28 to TRBJ2-7, with D perhaps TRBD2 (6 bases). The germline V and J ends were trimmed by 5 bases and 2 bases, with 19 bases remaining between them. The CDR3 is made up of 16 amino acids. In germline, CDR1 is MDHEN, CDR2 SYDVKM. DNA of the CDR3: TGTGCCAGCAGTCTCTTTTCGGGGGTGAATCCCTACGAGCAGTACTTC. The encoded protein is CASSLFSGVNPYEQYF.

This clonotype was counted between two and nine times. This chain joins TRBV4-1 and TRBJ2-7; 9 nucleotides match TRBD1. Per the germline V gene, CDR1 is MGHRA and CDR2 is YSYEKL. Trimming removed 1 base from V and 3 bases from J; junction bases left unmatched: 4. The CDR3 extends over 15 amino acids. The CDR3, as DNA: TGCGCCAGCAGCCAAGTGGGACAGGGTAACTACGAGCAGTACTTC. Translated, it gives CASSQVGQGNYEQYF.

The chain uses TRBV5-1 and TRBJ2-7; 11 bases line up with TRBD1. The CDR3 consists of 16 residues. J gave up 2 bases and V 5 bases, and 9 bases lay outside the gene matches. The germline V gene encodes CDR1 SGHRS and CDR2 YFSETQ. DNA of the CDR3: TGCGCCAGCAGGTCGGCAGGGACAGGGGGGACCTACGAGCAGTACTTC. Its protein is CASRSAGTGGTYEQYF.

The chain employs TRBV7-9 and TRBJ2-7, with D perhaps TRBD2 (5 bases). Germline lookup yields CDR1 SEHNR and CDR2 FQNEAQ (reference sequence). This CDR3 has 16 residues. V lost 4 bases, J lost 2 bases, and 18 bases lay in between. The CDR3 loop reads CASSSLPRTGTYEQYF. In DNA form, the CDR3 reads TGTGCCAGCAGCTCCCTTCCCCGAACCGGGACCTACGAGCAGTACTTC.

This chain uses TRBV5-1 with TRBJ2-7; D could derive from TRBD1 or TRBD2 (6 bases each). Trimming cost V 6 bases and J 1 base, with 20 bases left between them. CDR3 length: 16 residues. Germline V lookup: CDR1 SGHRS, CDR2 YFSETQ. For the CDR3, the DNA is TGCGCCAGCACACTTTGGGGGGCTGAAATTTCCTACGAGCAGTACTTC. It is translated as CASTLWGAEISYEQYF.

V and J are TRBV5-6 and TRBJ1-5; the D gene is possibly TRBD1 (5 bases). V dropped 0 bases and J dropped 0 bases, with 7 bases sitting between them. Germline V CDR1 and CDR2: SGHDT, YYEEEE. The CDR3 is 15 residues long. The CDR3 DNA follows: TGTGCCAGCAGCTTGGAAGGGGTTAGCAATCAGCCCCAGCATTTT. It is translated as CASSLEGVSNQPQHF.

This clonotype was detected only once. The chain recombines TRBV28 with TRBJ2-7, with 10 bases fitting TRBD2. With 5 bases clipped from V and 1 base from J, the junction kept 5 bases outside the gene matches. CDR1 MDHEN and CDR2 SYDVKM come from the germline V gene. CDR3 length equals 15 residues. CDR3 nucleotides: TGTGCCAGCAGTCAGGCTAGCGGGGGATCCTACGAGCAGTACTTC. As protein: CASSQASGGSYEQYF.

This clonotype was counted at least ten times. The chain carries TRBV6-2 or TRBV6-3 and TRBJ2-5; 10 bases fit TRBD2. CDR3 length: 15 residues. Germline values: CDR1 MNHEY, CDR2 SVGEGT. The ends lost 5 bases at V and 0 bases at J; junction bases unmatched: 3. DNA for the CDR3: TGTGCCAGCAGTCCCGGGACTAGCGACCAAGAGACCCAGTACTTC. Translating it yields CASSPGTSDQETQYF.

This chain uses TRBV29-1 with TRBJ2-1, with D tentatively TRBD2 (6 bases). From germline, CDR1 is SQVTM and CDR2 ANQGSEA. The CDR3 contains 13 residues. Trimming removed 7 bases at V and 6 bases at J, with 16 bases between. CDR3 protein: CSGWGGEGNEQFF. The CDR3 DNA reads TGCAGCGGATGGGGAGGTGAGGGCAATGAGCAGTTCTTC.

Here the CDR3 reads CSATELAGESDTQYF. Written as DNA, the CDR3 is TGCAGTGCTACAGAGCTAGCGGGGGAGTCCGATACGCAGTATTTT. The chain couples TRBV20-1 to TRBJ2-3; 10 positions match TRBD2. CDR3 length: 15 amino acids. V shed 4 bases and J 6 bases; nucleotides not matched to a gene: 10. Germline V gene sequence: CDR1 DFQATT, CDR2 SNEGSKA (reference sequence).

V usage is TRBV5-4 and J usage is TRBJ1-1; TRBD1 might be the D (6 bases). There are 13 residues in the CDR3. The germline CDR1 and CDR2 sequences are SGHNT and YYREEE (reference sequence). V shed 5 bases and J shed 6 bases, with 14 bases lying between them. Here the CDR3 reads CASSPAGGSEAFF. CDR3 coding DNA: TGTGCCAGCAGTCCTGCGGGGGGCTCTGAAGCTTTCTTT. The full variable domain, with the rest looked up from reference TRBV5-4 and TRBJ1-1, is ETGVTQSPTHLIKTRGQQVTLRCSSQSGHNTVSWYQQALGQGPQFIFQYYREEENGRGNFPPRFSGLQFPNYSSELNVNALELDDSALYLCASSPAGGSEAFFGQGTRLTVV.

This clonotype was observed a few times. This chain links TRBV7-3 with TRBJ2-3; perhaps TRBD2 as D (6 bases). CDR3 length equals 14 residues. Germline lookup yields CDR1 SGHTA and CDR2 FQGTGA. Trimming removed 5 bases at V and 5 bases at J, with 14 bases between. The CDR3 loop reads CASSRDSVQDTQYF. CDR3 nucleotides: TGTGCCAGCAGCCGGGACTCGGTGCAAGATACGCAGTATTTT. Full variable domain (missing parts from reference TRBV7-3 and TRBJ2-3): GAGVSQTPSNKVTEKGKYVELRCDPISGHTALYWYRQSLGQGPEFLIYFQGTGAADDSGLPNDRFFAVRPEGSVSTLKIQRTERGDSAVYLCASSRDSVQDTQYFGPGTRLTVL.

The rearrangement uses TRBV5-8 and TRBJ2-7, with a possible D match to TRBD1 (5 bases). Germline CDR1 reads SGHTS; CDR2 reads YDEGEE. The germline V and J ends were trimmed by 5 bases and 6 bases, with 15 bases remaining between them. CDR3 length equals 13 residues. This chain's CDR3 is CASRELAGPEQYF. DNA for the CDR3: TGTGCCAGCAGAGAGTTGGCAGGGCCCGAGCAGTACTTC.

This clonotype came up many times. The rearrangement links TRBV28 to TRBJ1-2; no firm D call. There are 14 residues in the CDR3. Deletions cut 7 bases from V and 8 bases from J, with 20 bases between. The germline V gene has CDR1 MDHEN and CDR2 SYDVKM. The CDR3 loop is CASTPPGPPGGYTF. CDR3 in DNA: TGTGCCAGCACCCCCCCGGGCCCGCCGGGGGGCTACACCTTC.

The J gene is TRBJ1-2, the V gene TRBV6-1; D remains unclear. The germline CDR1 and CDR2 sequences are MNHNS and SASEGT. V dropped 3 bases and J dropped 2 bases, with 31 bases sitting between them. The CDR3 is 21 amino acids. CDR3 bases: TGTGCCAGCAGTGATAGGATCCGACCCGGGTGGGGATTGGGGTTAAACTATGGCTACACCTTC. Residues: CASSDRIRPGWGLGLNYGYTF.

The genes are TRBV15 and TRBJ2-1; 9 positions agree with TRBD1. This CDR3 is built from 15 residues. V lost 4 bases, J lost 4 bases, and 5 bases stayed unmatched. Germline V lookup: CDR1 LNHNV, CDR2 YYDKDF (reference sequence). Here the CDR3 DNA reads TGTGCCACCAGCATTCCGGGACAGGGATACAATGAGCAGTTCTTC. Its translation: CATSIPGQGYNEQFF.

V gene TRBV7-3 combines with J gene TRBJ2-5; 7 bases fit TRBD1. Trimming took 5 bases from V and 3 from J; bases not matched to a gene: 3. There are 13 residues in the CDR3. Germline CDR1 reads SGHTA; CDR2 reads FQGTGA. The CDR3 DNA sequence: TGTGCCAGCAGCCACGGGACAGAAGAGACCCAGTACTTC. This translates into CASSHGTEETQYF. The full variable domain, its missing parts supplied by reference TRBV7-3 and TRBJ2-5, is GAGVSQTPSNKVTEKGKYVELRCDPISGHTALYWYRQSLGQGPEFLIYFQGTGAADDSGLPNDRFFAVRPEGSVSTLKIQRTERGDSAVYLCASSHGTEETQYFGPGTRLLVL.

The chain carries TRBV3-1 and TRBJ2-1; D might be TRBD1 (6 bases). Trimming stripped 0 bases from V and 5 bases from J, with 14 bases between. This CDR3 has 16 residues. Germline CDR1 and CDR2: LGHDT and YNNKEL (reference sequence). Here the CDR3 DNA reads TGTGCCAGCAGCCAAGATAGGGGCCGACAGGACAATGAGCAGTTCTTC. This gives the protein CASSQDRGRQDNEQFF.

The chain is built from TRBV12-3 or TRBV12-4 and TRBJ2-2; 8 positions agree with TRBD2. V lost 6 bases, J lost 7 bases, and 10 bases stayed unmatched. This CDR3 is built from 15 residues. Here the CDR3 DNA reads TGTGCCAGCAGCCCTCTCGGGGGGGCCGGCGGGGAGCTGTTTTTT. It translates to CASSPLGGAGGELFF.

This clonotype was seen only a few times. The chain is built from TRBV19 and TRBJ2-7, with TRBD2 as a possible D gene (5 bases). The CDR3 loop spans 15 amino acids. CDR1 and CDR2 from the germline V gene are LNHDA and SQIVND (reference sequence). Trimming left V 2 bases short and J 1 base short, with 12 bases between. This CDR3 is CASSINPDSSYEQYF. The DNA for the CDR3 is TGTGCCAGTAGTATAAACCCGGACTCATCCTACGAGCAGTACTTC.

The chain recombines TRBV7-9 with TRBJ2-5, with 10 bases identical to TRBD1. This CDR3 has 16 amino acids. The V and J ends lost 3 bases and 3 bases, in that order; junction bases with no gene match: 7. Germline loops: CDR1 SEHNR, CDR2 FQNEAQ (reference sequence). Here the CDR3 DNA reads TGTGCCAGCAGCTTCTCGCCCGGGACAGGGGAAGAGACCCAGTACTTC. Protein product: CASSFSPGTGEETQYF.